This T cell receptor (beta chain) was recovered during a study of OX40 agonist ivuxolimab in advanced cancers. Points from the study as a whole: Circulating CD4+ and CD8+ T cells showed clonal expansion by week 6 at 0.1 to 3.0 mg/kg.

Germline V gives CDR1 SGHNT, CDR2 YENEEA. Trimming shortened V by 3 bases and J by 2 bases, and 8 bases separated the two germline ends. The CDR3 is 15 residues long. The repertoire was sequenced with immunoSEQ multiplex PCR; TCRdb's copy has only in-frame clones and lacks some. This sample has almost 90,000 clones, with roughly 88% found just once. This clone was detected only once. Its antigen is still unknown. The sequence came from an adult with an advanced solid tumor such as melanoma, head and neck, liver or kidney cancer. The specimen was CD4+ or CD8+ T cells sorted from blood, collected in a trial of the OX40 agonist ivuxolimab. The V call is TRBV11-3, the J call TRBJ2-6; no reliable D call. The CDR3 bases are TGTGCCAGCAGCTTCGTGGCGACTGGGGCCAACGTCCTGACTTTC. Amino acid sequence: CASSFVATGANVLTF.